This T cell receptor beta chain was captured by sequencing in a study of identical twins (dated by TCRdb to about 2016). For context, the study as a whole: TCR alpha and beta repertoires from monozygotic twins, unrelated adults of various ages and cord blood were deep-sequenced to test whether fetal clonotypes persist. Replicate twin experiments were performed at different times using different library preparation protocols to rule out contamination. Broader findings and caveats from the paper: Fewer insertions were carried by abundant cord blood beta clonotypes, a similar but weaker trend appeared in young adult naive repertoires, and no such trend appeared in memory repertoires. Out-of-frame TCR alpha sharing in monozygotic twins was systematically underestimated by recombination models, whereas sharing between unrelated individuals was in agreement with the recombination models. Because the same donors could not be followed over many years, the conclusions depended on cross-sectional statistical analysis. A weaker excess of twin sharing was found in beta out-of-frame sequences because the signal-to-noise ratio was lowered by fewer shared sequences. Zero-insertion analyses could be partly confounded by invariant T cells such as MAIT and iNKT, though diverse VJ usage argued against such confounding for most clonotypes. Compared with coincidental sharing between unrelated individuals, out-of-frame TCR alpha sequences shared between twins had an excess of sequences with low generation probability.

Every donor in the study was a healthy Caucasian. Three unrelated non-twin adults were additionally sequenced: a male aged 18 to 30, a male aged 50 to 60 and a female aged 50 to 60. Miltenyi CD45RO+ enrichment and human naive T-cell isolation kits were used to isolate memory (CD45RO+) and naive T cells from PBMC. Libraries came from 5' RACE. The sequencer was an Illumina HiSeq 2000. Template switching added a universal primer binding site, and the final cDNA carried a unique molecular identifier that allowed TCR cDNA molecules to be counted accurately. Specific primers in the conserved constant-segment region were used to synthesize first-strand cDNA for TCR alpha and beta chains. To control for contamination, every cDNA library was double barcoded, receiving both a SMART-Mk sample barcode and Illumina barcodes. TruSeq adapter sequences, together with Illumina sample barcodes, were added in two successive PCR steps. The Illumina HiSeq platform was used with custom primers to sequence TCR alpha and beta cDNA libraries. The paper's processing steps were these. Unique molecular identifiers were extracted from raw reads with MiGEC, and CDR3 positions were determined with MiXCR. For each individual, recombination models were inferred using an EM algorithm with the repgenHMM and IGoR tools. The tcR package in R was used for shared clonotype analysis, with sharing normalized by the product of cloneset sizes. To study raw recombination free of thymic and clonal selection effects, out-of-frame nonproductive sequences were analyzed. TCRdb applied fastp at Q25 and MiXCR to the public reads, then kept only in-frame beta chains. Each CDR3 protein appears once, grouped with its most common genes and DNA. These V and J calls are TCRdb output, not the study's own analysis. The sample contains 690,000 or so distinct CDR3 sequences, roughly 6% of them found a single time. Around 1.9% of the sample goes to the ten largest clones.

Of note for this clonotype: Its binding antigen is unknown. Base qualities are not provided; no much larger clone lies one nucleotide away.

Sequenced input: naive T cells sorted from blood. Per the publication, the cell subset or site label means: cells isolated with a human naive T-cell isolation kit. The TCR originated in a man between 18 and 29 years old in good health.

The sequence in DNA is TGTGCCAGCAGCCAAGTCGTGGCGGGTGTTTATGGCTACACCTTC. Its protein is CASSQVVAGVYGYTF. The chain joins TRBV3-1 to TRBJ1-2, with the D gene uncertain. The CDR3, cysteine through phenylalanine, is 15 amino acids long. The retained sequence is limited to the CDR3, 45 bases, with the frame set at the first base. According to the germline V gene (reference sequence), CDR1 reads LGHDT and CDR2 reads YNNKEL. Deletion took 1 base off V and 5 bases off J, with a span of 14 bases between the germline ends.